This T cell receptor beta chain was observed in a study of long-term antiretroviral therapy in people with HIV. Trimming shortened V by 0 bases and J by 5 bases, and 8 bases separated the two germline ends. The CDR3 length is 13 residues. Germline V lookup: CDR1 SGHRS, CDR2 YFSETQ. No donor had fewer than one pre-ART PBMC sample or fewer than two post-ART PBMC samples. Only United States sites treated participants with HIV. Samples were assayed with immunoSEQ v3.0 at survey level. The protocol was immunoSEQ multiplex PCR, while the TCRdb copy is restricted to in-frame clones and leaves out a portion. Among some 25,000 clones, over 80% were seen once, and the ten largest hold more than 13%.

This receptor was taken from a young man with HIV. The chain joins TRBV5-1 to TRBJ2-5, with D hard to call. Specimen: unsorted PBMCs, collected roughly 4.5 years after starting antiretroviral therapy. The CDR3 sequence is CASSLEGYETQYF. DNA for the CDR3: TGCGCCAGCAGCTTGGAGGGATATGAGACCCAGTACTTC.